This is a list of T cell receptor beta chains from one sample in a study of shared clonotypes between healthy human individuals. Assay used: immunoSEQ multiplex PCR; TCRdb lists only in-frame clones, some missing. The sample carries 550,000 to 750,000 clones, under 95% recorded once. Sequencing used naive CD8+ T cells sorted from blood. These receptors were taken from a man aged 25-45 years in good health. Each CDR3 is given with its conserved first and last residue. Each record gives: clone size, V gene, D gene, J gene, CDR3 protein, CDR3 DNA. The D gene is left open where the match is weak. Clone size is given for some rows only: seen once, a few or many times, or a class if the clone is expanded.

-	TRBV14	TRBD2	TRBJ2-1	CVSSQGGVRGRSSYNEQFF	TGTGTCAGCAGCCAGGGAGGGGTGCGCGGGAGGAGCTCCTACAATGAGCAGTTCTTC
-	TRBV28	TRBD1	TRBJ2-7	CASSIGQGALEQYF	TGTGCCAGCAGTATAGGACAGGGCGCGCTCGAGCAGTACTTC
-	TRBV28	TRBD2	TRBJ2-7	CASSPLAGASLYEQYF	TGTGCCAGCAGTCCCCTAGCGGGAGCCTCCCTCTACGAGCAGTACTTC
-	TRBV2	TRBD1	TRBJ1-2	CASRRTGRGYTF	TGTGCCAGCAGGCGGACAGGGCGCGGCTACACCTTC
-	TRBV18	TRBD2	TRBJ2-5	CASSRREATETQYF	TGTGCCAGCTCACGTCGGGAGGCCACGGAGACCCAGTACTTC
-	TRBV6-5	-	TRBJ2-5	CASSYSSSWGKETQYF	TGTGCCAGCAGTTACTCTTCCTCTTGGGGCAAAGAGACCCAGTACTTC
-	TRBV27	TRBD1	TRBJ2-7	CASSLNTGGDYEQYF	TGTGCCAGCAGTTTAAATACAGGGGGCGATTACGAGCAGTACTTC
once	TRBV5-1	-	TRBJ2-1	CASSWAANNEQFF	TGCGCCAGCAGCTGGGCTGCTAACAATGAGCAGTTCTTC
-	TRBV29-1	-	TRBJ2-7	CSAQQGSSWDEQYF	TGCAGCGCCCAGCAGGGGTCGTCCTGGGACGAGCAGTACTTC
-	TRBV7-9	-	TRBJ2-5	CASSLSAEEGETQYF	TGTGCCAGCAGCTTATCGGCAGAAGAAGGAGAGACCCAGTACTTC
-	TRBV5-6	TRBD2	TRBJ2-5	CASNLAGAKETQYF	TGTGCCAGCAACCTAGCGGGAGCGAAAGAGACCCAGTACTTC
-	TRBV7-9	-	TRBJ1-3	CASSSVRVTGNTIYF	TGTGCCAGCAGCTCAGTTAGGGTTACTGGAAACACCATATATTTT
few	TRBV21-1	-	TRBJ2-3	CASSKGAGVCTDTQYF	TGTGCCAGCAGCAAAGGGGCGGGAGTATGTACAGATACGCAGTATTTT
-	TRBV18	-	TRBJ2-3	CASSSSGTFTDTQYF	TGTGCCAGCTCATCGTCCGGGACTTTCACAGATACGCAGTATTTT
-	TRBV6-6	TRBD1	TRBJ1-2	CASSYIQGADGYTF	TGTGCCAGCAGTTACATACAGGGGGCTGATGGCTACACCTTC
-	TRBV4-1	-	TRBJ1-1	CASSHGVLTPEAFF	TGCGCCAGCAGCCACGGGGTACTCACGCCTGAAGCTTTCTTT
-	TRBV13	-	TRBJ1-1	CASSPRARGNTEAFF	TGTGCCAGCAGCCCCCGGGCCAGAGGGAACACTGAAGCTTTCTTT
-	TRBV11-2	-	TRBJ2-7	CASSQSSYEQYF	TGTGCCAGCAGCCAAAGCTCCTACGAGCAGTACTTC
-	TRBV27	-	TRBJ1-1	CASSKGPDIEAFF	TGTGCCAGCAGTAAAGGACCAGACATTGAAGCTTTCTTT
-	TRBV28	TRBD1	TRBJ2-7	CASSLLSTWQGAFEQYF	TGTGCCAGCAGTCTACTGTCTACCTGGCAGGGGGCCTTTGAGCAGTACTTC
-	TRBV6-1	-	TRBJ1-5	CASLGRQAVYQPQHF	TGTGCCTCCCTCGGAAGACAGGCCGTCTATCAGCCCCAGCATTTT
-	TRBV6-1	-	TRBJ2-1	CASRGGLSYNEQFF	TGTGCCAGCAGGGGGGGACTCTCCTACAATGAGCAGTTCTTC
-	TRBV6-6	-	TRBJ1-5	CATTPNSNQPQHF	TGCGCCACCACACCGAATAGCAATCAGCCCCAGCATTTT
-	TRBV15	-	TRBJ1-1	CATSRVRSGNTEAFF	TGTGCCACCAGCAGAGTACGATCGGGGAACACTGAAGCTTTCTTT
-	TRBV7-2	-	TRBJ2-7	CASSLAVGASSYEQYF	TGTGCCAGCAGCTTAGCCGTCGGGGCGAGCTCCTACGAGCAGTACTTC
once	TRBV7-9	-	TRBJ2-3	CASSDYLDTQYF	TGTGCCAGCAGCGATTATTTAGATACGCAGTATTTT
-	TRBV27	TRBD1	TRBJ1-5	CASSGQGIQPQHF	TGTGCCAGCAGTGGACAGGGAATCCAGCCCCAGCATTTT
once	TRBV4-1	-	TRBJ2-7	CASSQVSTYEQYF	TGCGCCAGCAGCCAAGTATCGACCTACGAGCAGTACTTC
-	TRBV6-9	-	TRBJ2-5	CAGFRRRAETQYF	TGTGCCGGTTTTCGACGGCGTGCGGAGACCCAGTACTTC
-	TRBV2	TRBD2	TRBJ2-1	CASNAGGLYNEQFF	TGTGCCAGCAACGCGGGAGGGCTATACAATGAGCAGTTCTTC
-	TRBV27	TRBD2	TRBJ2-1	CASTVLGGGNEQFF	TGTGCCAGCACCGTCCTCGGGGGGGGCAATGAGCAGTTCTTC
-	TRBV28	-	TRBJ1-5	CASSFTYLEYQPQHF	TGTGCCAGCAGTTTCACTTACCTGGAGTATCAGCCCCAGCATTTT
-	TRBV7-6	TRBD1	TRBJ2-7	CASSLEGTGHYEQYF	TGTGCCAGCAGCTTAGAAGGGACAGGACACTACGAGCAGTACTTC
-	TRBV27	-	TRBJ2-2	CASTSGTTNTGELFF	TGTGCCAGCACTTCCGGGACCACTAACACCGGGGAGCTGTTTTTT
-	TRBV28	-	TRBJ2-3	CASSHNPSTDTQYF	TGTGCCAGCAGCCATAATCCTAGCACAGATACGCAGTATTTT
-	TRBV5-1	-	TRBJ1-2	CASSLGLGEGNFYGYTF	TGCGCCAGCAGCTTGGGATTAGGAGAAGGGAACTTCTATGGCTACACCTTC
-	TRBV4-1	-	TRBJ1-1	CASSQVGEGTEAFF	TGCGCCAGCAGCCAAGTAGGGGAGGGCACTGAAGCTTTCTTT
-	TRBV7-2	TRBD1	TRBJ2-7	CASSYRGVGEQYF	TGTGCCAGCAGCTACAGGGGCGTAGGCGAGCAGTACTTC